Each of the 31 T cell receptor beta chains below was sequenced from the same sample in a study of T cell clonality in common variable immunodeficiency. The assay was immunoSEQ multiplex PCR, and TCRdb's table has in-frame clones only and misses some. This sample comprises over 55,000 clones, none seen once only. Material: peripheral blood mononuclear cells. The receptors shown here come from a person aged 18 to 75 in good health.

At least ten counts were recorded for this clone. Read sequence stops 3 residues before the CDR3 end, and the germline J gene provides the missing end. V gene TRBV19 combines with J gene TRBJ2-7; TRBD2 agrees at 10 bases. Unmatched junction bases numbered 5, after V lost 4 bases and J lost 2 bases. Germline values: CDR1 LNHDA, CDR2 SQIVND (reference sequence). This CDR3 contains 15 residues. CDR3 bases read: TGTGCCAGTAGTACCCCTGGACTAGCGGCCTACGAG. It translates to CASSTPGLAAYE. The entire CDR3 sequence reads CASSTPGLAAYEQYF.

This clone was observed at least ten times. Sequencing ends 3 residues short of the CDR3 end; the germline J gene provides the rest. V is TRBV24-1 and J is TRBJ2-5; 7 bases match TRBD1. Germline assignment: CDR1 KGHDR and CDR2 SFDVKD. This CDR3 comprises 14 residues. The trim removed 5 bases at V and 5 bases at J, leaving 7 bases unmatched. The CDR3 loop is CATSAPDRDETQYF. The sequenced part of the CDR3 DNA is TGTGCCACCAGTGCACCCGACAGGGATGAGACC.

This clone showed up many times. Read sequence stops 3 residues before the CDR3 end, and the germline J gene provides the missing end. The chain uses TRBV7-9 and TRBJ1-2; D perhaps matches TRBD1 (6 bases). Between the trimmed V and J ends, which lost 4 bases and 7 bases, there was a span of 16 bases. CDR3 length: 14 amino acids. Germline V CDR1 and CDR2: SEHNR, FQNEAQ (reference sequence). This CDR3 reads CASSSTQGLGGYTF. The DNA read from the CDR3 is TGTGCCAGCAGCTCCACACAGGGATTGGGTGGC.

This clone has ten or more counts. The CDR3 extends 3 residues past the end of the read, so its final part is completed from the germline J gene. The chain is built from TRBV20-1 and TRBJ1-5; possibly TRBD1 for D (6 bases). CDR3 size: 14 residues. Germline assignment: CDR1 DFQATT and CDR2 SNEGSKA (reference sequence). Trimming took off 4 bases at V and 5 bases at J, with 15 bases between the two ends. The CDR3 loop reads CSAIGQGWDQPQHF. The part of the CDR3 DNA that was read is TGCAGTGCTATTGGTCAGGGGTGGGATCAGCCC.

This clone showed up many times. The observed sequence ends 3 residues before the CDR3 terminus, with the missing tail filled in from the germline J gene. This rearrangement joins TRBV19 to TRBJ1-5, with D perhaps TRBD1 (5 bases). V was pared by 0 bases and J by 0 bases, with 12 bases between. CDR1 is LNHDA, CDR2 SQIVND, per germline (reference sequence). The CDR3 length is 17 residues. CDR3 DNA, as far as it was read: TGTGCCAGTAGTATAGATTGGGGCAGGTATAGCAATCAGCCC. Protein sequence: CASSIDWGRYSNQP. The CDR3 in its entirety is CASSIDWGRYSNQPQHF.

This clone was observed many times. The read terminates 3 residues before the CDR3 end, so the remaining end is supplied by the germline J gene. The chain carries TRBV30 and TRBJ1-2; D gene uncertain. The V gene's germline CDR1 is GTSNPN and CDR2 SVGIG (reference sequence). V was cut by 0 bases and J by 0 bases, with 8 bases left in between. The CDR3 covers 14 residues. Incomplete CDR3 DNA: TGTGCCTGGAGTGTATACAGAACTAACTATGGC. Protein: CAWSVYRTNYG. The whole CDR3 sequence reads CAWSVYRTNYGYTF.

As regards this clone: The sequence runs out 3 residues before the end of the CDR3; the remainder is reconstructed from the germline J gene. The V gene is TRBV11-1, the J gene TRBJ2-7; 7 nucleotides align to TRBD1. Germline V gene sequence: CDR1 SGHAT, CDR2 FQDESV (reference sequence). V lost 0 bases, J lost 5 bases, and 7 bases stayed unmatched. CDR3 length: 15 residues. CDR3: CASSLAWDSSDEQYF. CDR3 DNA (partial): TGTGCCAGCAGCTTAGCTTGGGACAGTTCCGACGAG.

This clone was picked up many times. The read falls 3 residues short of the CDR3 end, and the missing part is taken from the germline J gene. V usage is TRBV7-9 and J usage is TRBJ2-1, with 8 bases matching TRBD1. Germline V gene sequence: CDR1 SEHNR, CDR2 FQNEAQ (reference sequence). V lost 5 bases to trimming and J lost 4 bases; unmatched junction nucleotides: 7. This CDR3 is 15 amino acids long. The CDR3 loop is CASSNRDRPYNEQFF. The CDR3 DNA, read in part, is TGTGCCAGCAGCAACCGGGACAGGCCATACAATGAG.

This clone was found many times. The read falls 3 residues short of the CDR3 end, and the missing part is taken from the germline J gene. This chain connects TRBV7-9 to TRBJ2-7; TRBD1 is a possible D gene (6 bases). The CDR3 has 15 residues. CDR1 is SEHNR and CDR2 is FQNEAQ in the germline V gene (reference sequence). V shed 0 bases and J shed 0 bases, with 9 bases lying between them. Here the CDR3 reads CASSLAGTNSYEQYF. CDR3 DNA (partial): TGTGCCAGCAGCTTAGCCGGGACAAACTCCTACGAG. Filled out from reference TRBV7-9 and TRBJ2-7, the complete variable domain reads DTGVSQNPRHKITKRGQNVTFRCDPISEHNRLYWYRQTLGQGPEFLTYFQNEAQLEKSRLLSDRFSAERPKGSFSTLEIQRTEQGDSAMYLCASSLAGTNSYEQYFGPGTRLTVT.

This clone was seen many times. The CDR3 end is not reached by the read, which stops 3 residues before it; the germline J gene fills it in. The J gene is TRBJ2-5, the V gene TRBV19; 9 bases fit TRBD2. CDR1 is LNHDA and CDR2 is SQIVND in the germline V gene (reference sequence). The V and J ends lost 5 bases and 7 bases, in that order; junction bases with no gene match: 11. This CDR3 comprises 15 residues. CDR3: CASSPGTSSAGTQYF. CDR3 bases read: TGTGCCAGTAGTCCAGGGACTAGCAGTGCGGGGACC.

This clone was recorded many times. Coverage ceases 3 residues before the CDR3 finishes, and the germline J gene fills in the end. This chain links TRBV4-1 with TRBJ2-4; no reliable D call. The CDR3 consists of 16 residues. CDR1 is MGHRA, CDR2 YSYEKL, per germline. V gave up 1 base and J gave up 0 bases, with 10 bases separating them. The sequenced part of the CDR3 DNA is TGCGCCAGCAGCCAAGTAGCCTCCGTAGCCAAAAACATT. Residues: CASSQVASVAKNI. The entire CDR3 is CASSQVASVAKNIQYF.

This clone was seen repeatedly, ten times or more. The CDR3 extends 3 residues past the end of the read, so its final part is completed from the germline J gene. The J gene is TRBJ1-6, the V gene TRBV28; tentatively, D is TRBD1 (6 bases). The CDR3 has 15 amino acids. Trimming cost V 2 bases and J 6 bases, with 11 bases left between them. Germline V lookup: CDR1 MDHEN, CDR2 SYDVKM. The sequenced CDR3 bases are TGTGCCAGCAGTTTACTTACAGGGTCTAATTCACCC. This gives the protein CASSLLTGSNSP. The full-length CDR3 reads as CASSLLTGSNSPLHF.

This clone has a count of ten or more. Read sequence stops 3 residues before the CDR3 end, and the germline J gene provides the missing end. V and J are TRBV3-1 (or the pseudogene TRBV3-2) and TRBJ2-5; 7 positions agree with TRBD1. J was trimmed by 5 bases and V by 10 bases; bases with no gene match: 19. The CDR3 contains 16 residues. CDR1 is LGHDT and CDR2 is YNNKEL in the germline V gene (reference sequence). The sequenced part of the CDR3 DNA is TGTGCCATACCCCACCCACGCGACAGGGTTAATGAGACC. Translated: CAIPHPRDRVNET. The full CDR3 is CAIPHPRDRVNETQYF.

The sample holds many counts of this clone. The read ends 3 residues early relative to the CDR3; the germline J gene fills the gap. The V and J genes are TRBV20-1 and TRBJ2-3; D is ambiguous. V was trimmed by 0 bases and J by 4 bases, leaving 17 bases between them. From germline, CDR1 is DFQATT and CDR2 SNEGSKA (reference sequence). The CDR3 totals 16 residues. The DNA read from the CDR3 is TGCAGTGCTAGAGATCGGGTGCAATTTGAAGCAGATACG. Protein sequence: CSARDRVQFEADT. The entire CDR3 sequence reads CSARDRVQFEADTQYF.

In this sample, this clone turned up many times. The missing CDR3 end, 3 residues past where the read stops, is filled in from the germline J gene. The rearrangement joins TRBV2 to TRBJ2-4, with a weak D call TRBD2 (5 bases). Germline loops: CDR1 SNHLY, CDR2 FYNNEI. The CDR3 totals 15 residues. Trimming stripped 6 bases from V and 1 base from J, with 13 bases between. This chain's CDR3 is CASRAGREAKNIQYF. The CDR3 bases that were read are TGTGCCAGCAGGGCGGGTAGGGAGGCCAAAAACATT.

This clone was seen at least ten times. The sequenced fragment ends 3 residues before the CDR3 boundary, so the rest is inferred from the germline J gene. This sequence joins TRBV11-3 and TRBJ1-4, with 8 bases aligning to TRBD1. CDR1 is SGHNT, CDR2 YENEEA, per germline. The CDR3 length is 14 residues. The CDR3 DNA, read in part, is TGTGCCAGCAGCTCGCAGGGGGCGAAGATGGAA. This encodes CASSSQGAKME. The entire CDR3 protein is CASSSQGAKMELFF.

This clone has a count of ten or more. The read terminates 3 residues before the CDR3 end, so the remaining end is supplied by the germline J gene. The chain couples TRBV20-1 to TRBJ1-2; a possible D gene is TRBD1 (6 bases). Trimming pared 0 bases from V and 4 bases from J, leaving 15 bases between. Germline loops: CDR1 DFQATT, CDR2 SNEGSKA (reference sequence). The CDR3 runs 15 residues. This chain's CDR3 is CSARDLRGAVYGYTF. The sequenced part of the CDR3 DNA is TGCAGTGCTAGAGATCTCCGGGGGGCGGTCTATGGC.

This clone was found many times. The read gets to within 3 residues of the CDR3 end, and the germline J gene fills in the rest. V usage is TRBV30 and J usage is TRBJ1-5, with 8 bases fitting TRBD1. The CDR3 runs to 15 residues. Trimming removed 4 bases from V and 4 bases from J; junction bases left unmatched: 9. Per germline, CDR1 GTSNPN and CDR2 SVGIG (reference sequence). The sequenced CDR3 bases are TGTGCCTGGACACAACAGGGGGATCGAAATCAGCCC. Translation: CAWTQQGDRNQP. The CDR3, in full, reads CAWTQQGDRNQPQHF.

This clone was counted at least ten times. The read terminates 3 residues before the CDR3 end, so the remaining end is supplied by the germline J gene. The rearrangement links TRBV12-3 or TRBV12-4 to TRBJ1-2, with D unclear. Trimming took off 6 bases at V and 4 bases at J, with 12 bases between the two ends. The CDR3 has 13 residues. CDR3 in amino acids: CASSYGLSYGYTF. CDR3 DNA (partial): TGTGCCAGCAGCTATGGGCTTAGCTATGGC.

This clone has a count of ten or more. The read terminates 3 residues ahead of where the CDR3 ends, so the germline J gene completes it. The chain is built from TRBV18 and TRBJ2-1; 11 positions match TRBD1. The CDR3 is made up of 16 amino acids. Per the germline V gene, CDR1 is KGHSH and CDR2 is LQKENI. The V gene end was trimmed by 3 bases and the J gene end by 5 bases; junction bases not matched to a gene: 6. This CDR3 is CASSPRGTGGNNEQFF. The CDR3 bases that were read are TGTGCCAGCTCACCCCGAGGGACAGGGGGTAACAATGAG.

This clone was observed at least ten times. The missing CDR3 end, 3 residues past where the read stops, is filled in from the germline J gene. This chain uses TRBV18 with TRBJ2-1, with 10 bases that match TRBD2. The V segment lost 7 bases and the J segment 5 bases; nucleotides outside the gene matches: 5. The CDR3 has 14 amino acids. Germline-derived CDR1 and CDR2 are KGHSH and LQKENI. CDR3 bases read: TGTGCCAGCTTGACTAGCGGGCAAGACAATGAG. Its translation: CASLTSGQDNE. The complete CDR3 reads CASLTSGQDNEQFF.

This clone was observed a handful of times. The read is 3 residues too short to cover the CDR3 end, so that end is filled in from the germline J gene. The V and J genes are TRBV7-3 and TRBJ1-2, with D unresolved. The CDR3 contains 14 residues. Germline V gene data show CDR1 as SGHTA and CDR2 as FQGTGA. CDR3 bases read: TGTGCCAGCAGCTTAATGGGCCGGGGAGATACC. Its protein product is CASSLMGRGDT. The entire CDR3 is CASSLMGRGDTYTF.

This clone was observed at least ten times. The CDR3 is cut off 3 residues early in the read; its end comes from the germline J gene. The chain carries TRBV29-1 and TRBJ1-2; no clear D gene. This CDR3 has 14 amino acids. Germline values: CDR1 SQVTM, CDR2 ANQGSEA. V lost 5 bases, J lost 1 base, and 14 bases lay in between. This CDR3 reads CSVLTPEDNYGYTF. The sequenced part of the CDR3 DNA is TGCAGCGTTCTGACACCGGAGGATAACTATGGC.

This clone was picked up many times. CDR3 sequence reads: CASSFGVVYNEQFF. The part of the CDR3 DNA that was read is TGTGCCAGCAGCTTCGGGGTAGTCTACAATGAG. The genes are TRBV7-2 and TRBJ2-1; possibly TRBD2 for D (5 bases). The missing CDR3 end, 3 residues past where the read stops, is filled in from the germline J gene. The germline V and J ends were trimmed by 3 bases and 3 bases, with 9 bases remaining between them. Looked up from germline, CDR1 is SGHTA and CDR2 is FQGNSA. This CDR3 is built from 14 residues.

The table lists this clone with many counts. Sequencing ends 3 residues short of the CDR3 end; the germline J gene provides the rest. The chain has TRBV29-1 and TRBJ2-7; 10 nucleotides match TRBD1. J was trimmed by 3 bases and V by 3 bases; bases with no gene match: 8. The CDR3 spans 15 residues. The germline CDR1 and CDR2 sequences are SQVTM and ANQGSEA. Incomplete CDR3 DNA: TGCAGCGTTGAGGACAGGGGGACAACCTTCTACGAG. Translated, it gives CSVEDRGTTFYE. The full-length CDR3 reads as CSVEDRGTTFYEQYF.

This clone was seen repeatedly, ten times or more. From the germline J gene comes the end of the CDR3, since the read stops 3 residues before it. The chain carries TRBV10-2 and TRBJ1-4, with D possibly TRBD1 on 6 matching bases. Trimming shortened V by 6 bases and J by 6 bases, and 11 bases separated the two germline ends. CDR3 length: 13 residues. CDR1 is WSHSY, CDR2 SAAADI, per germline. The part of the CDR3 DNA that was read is TGCGCCAGCAGGTCCGGGACACATGAAAAA. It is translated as CASRSGTHEK. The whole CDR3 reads CASRSGTHEKLFF.

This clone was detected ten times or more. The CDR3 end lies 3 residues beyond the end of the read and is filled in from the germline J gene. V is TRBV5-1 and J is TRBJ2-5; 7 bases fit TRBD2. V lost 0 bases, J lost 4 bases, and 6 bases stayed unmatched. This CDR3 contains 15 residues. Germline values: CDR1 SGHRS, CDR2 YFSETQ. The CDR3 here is CASSLAGRGIETQYF. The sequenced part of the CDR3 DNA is TGCGCCAGCAGCTTGGCAGGGCGGGGGATAGAGACC.

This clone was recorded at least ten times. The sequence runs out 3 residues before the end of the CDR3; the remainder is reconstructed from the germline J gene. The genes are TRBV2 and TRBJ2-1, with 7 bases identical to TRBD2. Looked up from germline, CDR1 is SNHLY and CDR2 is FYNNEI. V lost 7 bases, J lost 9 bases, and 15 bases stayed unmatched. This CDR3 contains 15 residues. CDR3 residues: CASTLDGGGPVEQFF. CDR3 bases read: TGTGCCAGCACCCTGGACGGGGGAGGGCCGGTTGAG.

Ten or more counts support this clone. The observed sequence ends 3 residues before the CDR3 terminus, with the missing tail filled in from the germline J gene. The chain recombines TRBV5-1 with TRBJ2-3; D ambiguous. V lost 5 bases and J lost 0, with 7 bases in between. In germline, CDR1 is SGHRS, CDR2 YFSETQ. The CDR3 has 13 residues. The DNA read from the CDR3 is TGCGCCAGCAGGACATCCAGCACAGATACG. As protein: CASRTSSTDT. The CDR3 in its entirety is CASRTSSTDTQYF.

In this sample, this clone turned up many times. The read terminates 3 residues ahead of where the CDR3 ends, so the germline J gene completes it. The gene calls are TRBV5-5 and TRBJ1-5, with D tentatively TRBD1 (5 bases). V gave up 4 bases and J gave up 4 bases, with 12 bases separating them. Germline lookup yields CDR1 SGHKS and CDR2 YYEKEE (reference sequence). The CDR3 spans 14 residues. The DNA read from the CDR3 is TGTGCCAGCAGCCAACAGGCCGGGAATCAGCCC. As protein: CASSQQAGNQP. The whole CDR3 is CASSQQAGNQPQHF.

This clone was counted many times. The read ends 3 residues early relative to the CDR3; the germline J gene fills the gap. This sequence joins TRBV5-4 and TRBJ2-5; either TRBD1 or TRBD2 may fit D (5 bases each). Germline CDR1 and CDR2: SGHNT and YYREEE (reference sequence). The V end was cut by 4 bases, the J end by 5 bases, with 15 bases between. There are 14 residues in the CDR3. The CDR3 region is CASSPVGERETQYF. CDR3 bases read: TGTGCCAGCAGCCCGGTAGGGGAGAGGGAGACC.